This T cell receptor beta chain was sequenced during a study of T cell repertoires in cytomegalovirus infection. Study background: Recently identified HLA-C-restricted CMV epitopes were used, and well-studied HLA-B-restricted CMV epitopes were used as well. Indications of both CMV infection and matching HLA type were provided by public TCR beta signatures.

The germline V gene has CDR1 LNHDA and CDR2 SQIVND (reference sequence). With V trimmed by 8 bases and J by 1 base, 4 bases remained unmatched. The CDR3 sequence is 13 residues long. Whole-study findings and limits: Cumulative public TCR beta family frequency identified CMV carriers with the relevant HLA. Clonotype analysis showed dominance of the ex vivo response by HLA-C-restricted CMV-specific TCR beta clonotypes.

Via MiXCR, TCRdb re-called the reads, giving one row per CDR3 protein. The sample has some 270,000 distinct CDR3 sequences, about 20% seen once. This clonotype was seen repeatedly, ten times or more. Its antigen is not known. This sequence originates from a human donor in good health (CMV status not recorded). Some clones in this sample may be carry-over from other donors' samples. This chain uses TRBV19 with TRBJ1-1, with 7 bases matching TRBD1. Material: cultured PBMCs, obtained from culture after CMV antigen stimulation. The DNA of the CDR3 is TGTGCCAGTGCCAGGGGGAGGAACACTGAAGCTTTCTTT. Residues: CASARGRNTEAFF.